This TCR beta chain was identified during a study of cytomegalovirus exposure and HLA in healthy donors. J lost 3 bases, V lost 5 bases, and 8 bases had no gene match. This CDR3 has 16 residues. Germline V gene lookup returns CDR1 SGHTA and CDR2 FQGNSA. PCR employed 60 Vbeta and 13 Jbeta primers. The assay was immunoSEQ multiplex PCR, and TCRdb's table has in-frame clones only and misses some. The sample carries 110,000 or so clones, 82% recorded once. The sample consisted of PBMCs. The V gene is TRBV7-2, the J gene TRBJ1-1, with 11 bases identical to TRBD1. This receptor was obtained from a woman aged 18 to 35 in good health and CMV-seronegative. CDR3 DNA: TGTGCCAGCAGCCCTAGGACAGGGGGCTGGGACACTGAAGCTTTCTTT. Amino acids: CASSPRTGGWDTEAFF.